These T cell receptor beta chains were read from a single sample in a study of shared clonotypes between healthy human individuals. The protocol was immunoSEQ multiplex PCR, while the TCRdb copy is restricted to in-frame clones and leaves out a portion. Here the sample spans approximately 240,000 clones, approximately 70% being singletons. Sequencing input: memory CD4+ T cells sorted from blood. The receptors stem from a man younger than 40 in good health. Both conserved end residues are part of each CDR3. The D gene is left open where the match is weak. Only part of the rows carry a size: once, few, many, or a class if the clone is expanded.

D gene	clone size	V gene	J gene	CDR3 DNA	CDR3 protein
TRBD2	NA	TRBV14	TRBJ2-7	TGTGCCAGCAGCCCCGACAACTTGGTAGCGGGAGAAGGCGAGCAGTACTTC	CASSPDNLVAGEGEQYF
TRBD2	NA	TRBV14	TRBJ2-7	TGTGCCAGCAGCCGAGCGGGATCCTACGAGCAGTACTTC	CASSRAGSYEQYF
TRBD2	NA	TRBV10-3	TRBJ2-3	TGTGCCATCAGTGAGGAGGCTAGCGGTCACACAGATACGCAGTATTTT	CAISEEASGHTDTQYF
NA	few	TRBV6-6	TRBJ1-1	TGTGCCAGCAGCGCCGGGAGAACTGAAGCTTTCTTT	CASSAGRTEAFF
NA	few	TRBV18	TRBJ2-5	TGTGCCAGCTCACCGTTCGGACAGACGAGAGACCAAGAGACCCAGTACTTC	CASSPFGQTRDQETQYF
NA	NA	TRBV5-1	TRBJ1-1	TGCGCCAGCAGCTTGCGAACGGACACTGAAGCTTTCTTT	CASSLRTDTEAFF
NA	NA	TRBV23-1	TRBJ2-1	TGCGCCAGCATCGCTTTCCCGTCAGGGTACCCCTACAATGAGCAGTTCTTC	CASIAFPSGYPYNEQFF
TRBD1	NA	TRBV5-4	TRBJ2-5	TGTGCCAGCAGCTCTGCGACAGGGGGATTTGAAGAGACCCAGTACTTC	CASSSATGGFEETQYF
TRBD2	NA	TRBV5-1	TRBJ2-1	TGCGCCAGCAGCTTGGGAGCGGGAGGATACAATGAGCAGTTCTTC	CASSLGAGGYNEQFF
NA	few	TRBV18	TRBJ1-5	TGTGCCAGCTCCCTCGGAGGGGGTAGTCAGCCCCAGCATTTT	CASSLGGGSQPQHF
TRBD2	NA	TRBV5-4	TRBJ2-7	TGTGCCAGCAGCTTGGAATCGGGAGGGCCGTACGAGCAGTACTTC	CASSLESGGPYEQYF
NA	NA	TRBV18	TRBJ2-5	TGTGCCAGCTCACCACCGACGGTGAGGGAGACCCAGTACTTC	CASSPPTVRETQYF
NA	NA	TRBV20-1	TRBJ2-1	TGCAGTGCTAGAGATGGGCAGGTAGATCTCTTC	CSARDGQVDLF
NA	NA	TRBV6-5	TRBJ2-7	TGTGCCAGCAGTGAACCCTACGAGCAGTACTTC	CASSEPYEQYF
TRBD2	NA	TRBV18	TRBJ2-2	TGTGCCAGCTCACCAAGAGCGGGACCGCCCCCCGGGGAGCTGTTTTTT	CASSPRAGPPPGELFF
NA	once	TRBV9	TRBJ2-6	TGTGCCCGCCGCGCAGGGGGTTCCGGGGGTCGCTCTGGGGCCAACGTCCTGACTTTC	CARRAGGSGGRSGANVLTF
NA	once	TRBV9	TRBJ1-3	TGTGCCAGCAGCGTAGAGGCAGACGGAAGGCTCTCTGGAAACACCATATATTTT	CASSVEADGRLSGNTIYF
TRBD1	NA	TRBV4-1	TRBJ1-1	TGCGCCAGCAGGCAAGGACAGGGGTTTGAAGCTTTCTTT	CASRQGQGFEAFF
NA	NA	TRBV9	TRBJ2-2	TGTGCCAGCAGCGTAGCGGACAGATCGAACACCGGGGAGCTGTTTTTT	CASSVADRSNTGELFF